These 8 T cell receptor beta chains originate from one sample sequenced in a study of blood T cell repertoires in COVID-19. This table comes from immunoSEQ multiplex PCR, and its TCRdb copy is limited to in-frame clones, with some not included. The data hold 150,000 to 200,000 clones, with around 80% observed a single time. The sequenced material came from peripheral blood. These receptors originate from a woman aged 80 or older with active or convalescent COVID-19.

The rearrangement joins TRBV14 to TRBJ1-1; a weak D match, TRBD1 (5 bases). Germline loops: CDR1 SGHDN, CDR2 FVKESK. The V and J ends lost 1 base and 1 base respectively, with 13 bases between them. The CDR3 is 16 amino acids. CDR3 region: CASSQGGGDRNTEAFF. The CDR3 nucleotides read TGTGCCAGCAGCCAAGGGGGCGGGGATCGGAACACTGAAGCTTTCTTT.

The V gene is TRBV27, the J gene TRBJ2-7, with D possibly TRBD2 on 6 matching bases. The V end was cut by 5 bases, the J end by 5 bases, with 13 bases between. The CDR3 covers 13 residues. CDR1 is MNHEY and CDR2 is SMNVEV in the germline V gene (reference sequence). CDR3 sequence reads: CASSASGEHEQYF. The CDR3 DNA follows: TGTGCCAGCAGTGCCTCGGGGGAGCACGAGCAGTACTTC.

This sequence joins TRBV24-1 and TRBJ1-1; possibly TRBD1 for D (5 bases). In germline, CDR1 is KGHDR, CDR2 SFDVKD. This CDR3 comprises 13 residues. Trimming shortened V by 7 bases and J by 0 bases, and 8 bases separated the two germline ends. The CDR3 loop reads CATRQEMNTEAFF. The DNA for the CDR3 is TGTGCCACCAGACAGGAGATGAACACTGAAGCTTTCTTT.

The chain uses TRBV4-2 and TRBJ1-4; D is perhaps TRBD1 (5 bases). Trimming shortened V by 4 bases and J by 3 bases, and 15 bases separated the two germline ends. The CDR3 covers 16 residues. CDR1 and CDR2 (germline): LGHNA, YNFKEQ. CDR3 coding DNA: TGTGCCAGCAGCCTTCACCACGGGGGGGCTAATGAAAAACTGTTTTTT. This sequence encodes CASSLHHGGANEKLFF.

This clone appeared a few times. CDR3 sequence reads: CSVAGGPVNEQFF. CDR3 coding DNA: TGCAGCGTTGCAGGGGGCCCAGTGAATGAGCAGTTCTTC. V usage is TRBV29-1 and J usage is TRBJ2-1, with 8 bases fitting TRBD1. V shed 4 bases and J 7 bases; nucleotides not matched to a gene: 6. This CDR3 has 13 amino acids. CDR1 is SQVTM, CDR2 ANQGSEA, per germline.

V usage is TRBV5-1 and J usage is TRBJ1-5; 8 nucleotides match TRBD1. V dropped 2 bases and J dropped 11; count of bases not matched to a gene: 3. The CDR3 sequence is 12 residues long. Germline V gene sequence: CDR1 SGHRS, CDR2 YFSETQ. CDR3 sequence: CASSFDRGTQHF. The CDR3 DNA is TGCGCCAGCAGCTTTGACAGGGGAACCCAGCATTTT.

This clone was seen a handful of times. The rearrangement links TRBV5-1 to TRBJ2-7; TRBD1 might be the D (6 bases). V lost 3 bases and J lost 0, with 10 bases in between. The CDR3 consists of 14 residues. Germline loops: CDR1 SGHRS, CDR2 YFSETQ. The CDR3 DNA reads TGCGCCAGCAGCTACGGGACAAACTCCTACGAGCAGTACTTC. Amino acids: CASSYGTNSYEQYF.

The chain recombines TRBV28 with TRBJ1-4; weak D call: TRBD1 (5 bases). This CDR3 has 15 amino acids. Germline CDR1 is MDHEN and CDR2 is SYDVKM. Trimming shortened V by 6 bases and J by 6 bases, and 17 bases separated the two germline ends. This CDR3 reads CASSLPPGGDEKLFF. The CDR3 bases are TGTGCCAGCAGCCTTCCCCCCGGGGGGGATGAAAAACTGTTTTTT.